Below are 19 T cell receptor beta chains sequenced from a single sample in a study of control samples from healthy donors and cancer patients. Measured with immunoSEQ multiplex PCR; TCRdb has only the in-frame clones, and not every one. The sample includes about 130,000 clones, 80% to 95% seen only once; the top ten take 2.1%. The sequenced sample was blood. The receptors were gathered from a woman aged 45-60 years in good health.

With respect to this clone: Other DNA sequences of this sample code for an identical CDR3. The J gene is TRBJ2-7, the V gene TRBV7-8, with TRBD2 matching over 12 bases. The CDR3 extends over 15 amino acids. Looked up from germline, CDR1 is SGHVS and CDR2 is FQNEAQ. Trimming cost V 5 bases and J 2 bases; bases outside gene matches: 4. The CDR3 protein is CASSLGLAGTYEQYF. CDR3 sequence (DNA): TGTGCCAGCAGCCTCGGACTAGCGGGGACCTACGAGCAGTACTTC.

The genes are TRBV6-6 and TRBJ2-7; D possibly corresponds to TRBD2 (6 bases). V was pared by 0 bases and J by 3 bases, with 12 bases between. CDR3 size: 15 residues. CDR1 and CDR2 from the germline V gene are MNHNY and SVGAGI (reference sequence). CDR3 nucleotides: TGTGCCAGCAGTTACTCGCTGACTAGTGGCTACGAGCAGTACTTC. This sequence encodes CASSYSLTSGYEQYF.

This clone was counted a few times. The chain combines TRBV28 with TRBJ2-7, with a tentative D call TRBD1 (6 bases). Germline CDR1 reads MDHEN; CDR2 reads SYDVKM. Trimming took 3 bases from V and 0 from J, leaving 15 bases between them. CDR3 length: 16 residues. In nucleotides, the CDR3 is TGTGCCAGCAGTTTGAGGGCAGGGGTTATCTCCTACGAGCAGTACTTC. Amino acids: CASSLRAGVISYEQYF.

The rearrangement links TRBV4-2 to TRBJ2-3; tentative D call: TRBD2 (5 bases). Germline V lookup: CDR1 LGHNA, CDR2 YNFKEQ. Trimming cost V 2 bases and J 5 bases, with 23 bases left between them. The CDR3 is 18 amino acids. CDR3 coding DNA: TGTGCCAGCAGCCAACTTCGGGATCGCAGGTCCCAGGAAGATACGCAGTATTTT. It translates to CASSQLRDRRSQEDTQYF.

The chain carries TRBV30 and TRBJ1-2, with a tentative D call TRBD1 (5 bases). The V and J ends lost 0 bases and 7 bases respectively, with 9 bases between them. The CDR3 has 12 amino acids. Germline-derived CDR1 and CDR2 are GTSNPN and SVGIG (reference sequence). The CDR3 DNA sequence: TGTGCCTGGAGTGTAGGGGAGAGTGGCTACACCTTC. This gives the protein CAWSVGESGYTF.

The chain links TRBV27 to TRBJ1-6, with D tentatively TRBD1 (5 bases). V lost 7 bases to trimming and J lost 5 bases, with 9 bases between them. The CDR3 covers 13 residues. Germline loops: CDR1 MNHEY, CDR2 SMNVEV (reference sequence). The chain's CDR3 is CASTGTDNSPLHF. The CDR3 coding sequence is TGTGCCAGCACGGGGACGGATAATTCACCCCTCCACTTT.

The rearrangement uses TRBV7-2 and TRBJ2-3; 16 nucleotides line up with TRBD2. With V trimmed by 5 bases and J by 3 bases, 8 bases remained unmatched. The CDR3 sequence is 18 residues long. In germline, CDR1 is SGHTA, CDR2 FQGNSA. The CDR3 sequence is CASSVPGLAGGWTDTQYF. The CDR3 DNA sequence: TGTGCCAGCAGCGTCCCGGGACTAGCGGGGGGGTGGACAGATACGCAGTATTTT. The entire variable domain, with the rest obtained from reference TRBV7-2 and TRBJ2-3, is as follows: GAGVSQSPSNKVTEKGKDVELRCDPISGHTALYWYRQSLGQGLEFLIYFQGNSAPDKSGLPSDRFSAERTGGSVSTLTIQRTQQEDSAVYLCASSVPGLAGGWTDTQYFGPGTRLTVL.

This clone appeared a single time. The rearrangement joins TRBV3-1 (or the pseudogene TRBV3-2) to TRBJ2-1; D not resolved. Trimming removed 5 bases at V and 10 bases at J, with 9 bases between. There are 11 residues in the CDR3. Germline CDR1 LGHDT, CDR2 YNNKEL (reference sequence). DNA of the CDR3: TGTGCCAGCAGCGTCCAAGGGGAGCAGTTCTTC. This translates into CASSVQGEQFF.

J is TRBJ1-2 and V is TRBV3-1 (or the pseudogene TRBV3-2); 9 bases agree with TRBD1. The germline V gene has CDR1 LGHDT and CDR2 YNNKEL (reference sequence). CDR3 length: 12 residues. Trimming took 8 bases from V and 8 from J; bases not matched to a gene: 6. This CDR3 reads CASENRGQGYTF. The CDR3 nucleotides are TGTGCCAGCGAGAACAGGGGGCAGGGCTACACCTTC.

CDR3 in amino acids: CASSPGQFNQPQHF. The CDR3, as DNA: TGTGCCAGCAGCCCGGGACAGTTCAATCAGCCCCAGCATTTT. This rearrangement joins TRBV7-9 to TRBJ1-5, with 7 positions matching TRBD1. The CDR3 covers 14 residues. V trimming: 5 bases; J trimming: 3 bases; junction bases outside the gene matches: 4. Germline values: CDR1 SEHNR, CDR2 FQNEAQ (reference sequence). Combining the CDR3 with reference TRBV7-9 and TRBJ1-5 gives the whole variable domain DTGVSQNPRHKITKRGQNVTFRCDPISEHNRLYWYRQTLGQGPEFLTYFQNEAQLEKSRLLSDRFSAERPKGSFSTLEIQRTEQGDSAMYLCASSPGQFNQPQHFGDGTRLSIL.

This chain joins TRBV5-5 and TRBJ1-3; D is undetermined. Germline V gene lookup returns CDR1 SGHKS and CDR2 YYEKEE (reference sequence). The CDR3 spans 13 residues. Trimming took off 1 base at V and 7 bases at J, with 9 bases between the two ends. The CDR3 sequence is CASSLSYANTIYF. The CDR3 nucleotides read TGTGCCAGCAGCTTGAGTTATGCGAACACCATATATTTT.

This clone has just a few counts. The V and J genes are TRBV15 and TRBJ2-7; D gene unclear. There are 13 residues in the CDR3. V was pared by 0 bases and J by 6 bases, with 9 bases between. The germline V gene has CDR1 LNHNV and CDR2 YYDKDF (reference sequence). The CDR3 loop is CATSRDVSGEQYF. In DNA, the CDR3 is TGTGCCACCAGCAGAGATGTGTCGGGCGAGCAGTACTTC. The complete variable domain, with remaining parts taken from reference TRBV15 and TRBJ2-7, reads DAMVIQNPRYQVTQFGKPVTLSCSQTLNHNVMYWYQQKSSQAPKLLFHYYDKDFNNEADTPDNFQSRRPNTSFCFLDIRSPGLGDTAMYLCATSRDVSGEQYFGPGTRLTVT.

The chain couples TRBV29-1 to TRBJ1-2; unclear D gene. Between the trimmed V and J ends, which lost 7 bases and 4 bases, there was a span of 10 bases. This CDR3 contains 11 residues. The germline V gene has CDR1 SQVTM and CDR2 ANQGSEA. The CDR3 protein is CSADVGYGYTF. The CDR3 DNA follows: TGCAGCGCTGACGTGGGCTATGGCTACACCTTC. The entire variable domain, with the rest obtained from reference TRBV29-1 and TRBJ1-2, is as follows: SAVISQKPSRDICQRGTSLTIQCQVDSQVTMMFWYRQQPGQSLTLIATANQGSEATYESGFVIDKFPISRPNLTFSTLTVSNMSPEDSSIYLCSADVGYGYTFGSGTRLTVV.

The chain recombines TRBV3-1 (or the pseudogene TRBV3-2) with TRBJ2-1, with TRBD2 matching 9 bases. The CDR3 covers 16 residues. Germline V gives CDR1 LGHDT, CDR2 YNNKEL (reference sequence). J was trimmed by 2 bases and V by 1 base; bases with no gene match: 3. The CDR3 reads CASSQVGGRAYNEQFF. The CDR3 bases are TGTGCCAGCAGCCAAGTGGGCGGGAGGGCCTACAATGAGCAGTTCTTC.

The chain uses TRBV5-1 and TRBJ2-5; 8 nucleotides match TRBD2. Germline CDR1 reads SGHRS; CDR2 reads YFSETQ. There are 14 residues in the CDR3. V lost 2 bases, J lost 1 base, and 1 base stayed unmatched. The CDR3 protein is CASSFGGGQETQYF. The CDR3 nucleotides read TGCGCCAGCAGCTTCGGGGGGGGCCAAGAGACCCAGTACTTC.

This chain joins TRBV7-2 and TRBJ1-2, with D hard to call. V lost 3 bases and J lost 1, with 3 bases in between. There are 12 residues in the CDR3. The germline gives CDR1 SGHTA, CDR2 FQGNSA. The CDR3 spells CASSFFNYGYTF. DNA of the CDR3: TGTGCCAGCAGCTTCTTTAACTATGGCTACACCTTC. Variable domain in full (rest from reference TRBV7-2 and TRBJ1-2): GAGVSQSPSNKVTEKGKDVELRCDPISGHTALYWYRQSLGQGLEFLIYFQGNSAPDKSGLPSDRFSAERTGGSVSTLTIQRTQQEDSAVYLCASSFFNYGYTFGSGTRLTVV.

The V gene is TRBV6-5, the J gene TRBJ1-5, with 7 bases lining up with TRBD1. The germline gives CDR1 MNHEY, CDR2 SVGAGI. Losses at the gene ends were 5 bases for V and 8 bases for J; bases not matched to a gene: 3. The CDR3 totals 12 residues. This CDR3 is CASSRTGEPQHF. The CDR3 DNA sequence: TGTGCCAGCAGTAGAACAGGGGAGCCCCAGCATTTT.

This chain joins TRBV5-1 and TRBJ1-3; the D gene is possibly TRBD1 (5 bases). Germline assignment: CDR1 SGHRS and CDR2 YFSETQ. Trimming cost V 0 bases and J 2 bases, with 9 bases left between them. The CDR3 covers 15 residues. The CDR3 reads CASSLVWGAGNTIYF. CDR3 bases: TGCGCCAGCAGCTTGGTTTGGGGGGCTGGAAACACCATATATTTT.

The rearrangement joins TRBV5-1 to TRBJ1-2; 10 positions agree with TRBD1. The CDR3 has 15 amino acids. CDR1 SGHRS and CDR2 YFSETQ come from the germline V gene. Unmatched junction bases numbered 14, after V lost 6 bases and J lost 9 bases. CDR3 sequence (DNA): TGCGCCAGCACACGAGTCGGGGACAGGGGAAGCCGCTACACCTTC. This gives the protein CASTRVGDRGSRYTF.